The TCR beta chain under discussion was sequenced for a study of low-dose radiotherapy and immunotherapy resistance in tumors. Background on the study: Cohort 1 was given 0.5 Gy fractions every 2 weeks, 6.5 Gy in total. Those assigned to Cohort 2 were treated with 1 Gy per fraction every two weeks (13 Gy in total over 26 weeks). Aspirin 300 mg, taken orally and daily, was given to patients for four cycles from cycle 1 day 1.

V lost 1 base, J lost 1 base, and 14 bases lay in between. CDR3 size: 17 residues. Germline loops: CDR1 SEHNR, CDR2 FQNEAQ (reference sequence). TRAV and TRBV primers primed cDNA for both TCRalpha and TCRbeta. For amplifying TCRs, the PCR ran for roughly 20 cycles with Phusion, which was used together with a constant-region primer and the adapter on the V primers. TCRdb analysed the reads with MiXCR anew, one entry per CDR3 protein. The sample has 75,000 to 95,000 distinct CDR3 sequences, more than 20% seen once; the top ten hold around 13%. Time point in this sample: after trial treatment. Noted treatment: LDRT plus nivolumab, ipilimumab, low-dose cyclophosphamide and aspirin (RACIN trial). On this clonotype itself: A far larger clone is off by one base, so a read error is likely.

The TCR was taken from a female donor with ovarian cancer. The input for sequencing was PBMCs, taken after low-dose radiotherapy plus immunotherapy. The chain combines TRBV7-9 with TRBJ1-3; D remains unclear. CDR3 bases: TGTGCCAGCAGCTTAGGTAGCAGTTCTCCATCTGGAAACACCATATATTTT. It encodes CASSLGSSSPSGNTIYF. The entire variable domain, with the rest obtained from reference TRBV7-9 and TRBJ1-3, is as follows: DTGVSQNPRHKITKRGQNVTFRCDPISEHNRLYWYRQTLGQGPEFLTYFQNEAQLEKSRLLSDRFSAERPKGSFSTLEIQRTEQGDSAMYLCASSLGSSSPSGNTIYFGEGSWLTVV.